This T cell receptor (beta chain) was found in a study of blood T cell repertoires in COVID-19. The CDR3 loop spans 14 amino acids. Germline CDR1 and CDR2: SGDLS and YYNGEE. The ends were cut back, 3 bases at V and 3 bases at J, with 10 bases in the middle. The data were produced by immunoSEQ multiplex PCR, yet TCRdb's version contains in-frame clones alone and is incomplete. The data show hundreds of thousands of clones, around 78% seen once. The sequenced sample was peripheral blood. This receptor was taken from a woman in her seventies with active or convalescent COVID-19. V is TRBV9 and J is TRBJ1-5; no reliable D call. In DNA, the CDR3 is TGTGCCAGCAGCGGCGGACTGACCAATCAGCCCCAGCATTTT. Translating gives CASSGGLTNQPQHF.